This TCR beta chain was identified during a study of control samples from healthy donors and cancer patients. The assay was immunoSEQ multiplex PCR, and TCRdb's table has in-frame clones only and misses some. Of roughly 450,000 clones listed, around nine tenths are singletons. The germline V and J ends were trimmed by 1 base and 5 bases, with 11 bases remaining between them. CDR3 length equals 15 residues. Germline assignment: CDR1 SGHAT and CDR2 FQNNGV. The sample was PBMCs. This rearrangement joins TRBV11-2 to TRBJ2-2; D is possibly TRBD2 (5 bases). The TCR was taken from a man aged 35 to 55 with head and neck cancer. CDR3 DNA sequence: TGTGCCAGCAGCTTAGTCCGGACTGGGACCGGGGAGCTGTTTTTT. Its translation is CASSLVRTGTGELFF.